The 15 T cell receptor beta chains in this list originate from one sample, sequenced in a study of OX40 agonist ivuxolimab in advanced cancers. The data were produced by immunoSEQ multiplex PCR, yet TCRdb's version contains in-frame clones alone and is incomplete. The sample carries 20,000 to 25,000 clones, about 88% recorded once. The sequences come from CD4+ or CD8+ T cells sorted from blood, collected in a trial of the OX40 agonist ivuxolimab. Every receptor here comes from an adult with an advanced solid tumor such as melanoma, head and neck, liver or kidney cancer.

The chain joins TRBV11-2 to TRBJ2-7, with 10 positions matching TRBD1. CDR3 length: 16 residues. With V trimmed by 1 base and J by 0 bases, 3 bases remained unmatched. CDR1 is SGHAT, CDR2 FQNNGV, per germline. CDR3 DNA sequence: TGTGCCAGCAGCTTAGTGGGGACAGGGGCCTCCTACGAGCAGTACTTC. It translates to CASSLVGTGASYEQYF. Together with reference TRBV11-2 and TRBJ2-7, the CDR3 gives the full variable domain: EAGVAQSPRYKIIEKRQSVAFWCNPISGHATLYWYQQILGQGPKLLIQFQNNGVVDDSQLPKDRFSAERLKGVDSTLKIQPAKLEDSAVYLCASSLVGTGASYEQYFGPGTRLTVT.

This chain connects TRBV9 to TRBJ2-1; TRBD1 might be the D (6 bases). Germline V gene data show CDR1 as SGDLS and CDR2 as YYNGEE. The V end lost 1 base, the J end lost 2 bases, and 13 bases lay between the germline ends. The CDR3 has 16 amino acids. Written as DNA, the CDR3 is TGTGCCAGCAGCGTAAGTGATGGGGGCCCCTACAATGAGCAGTTCTTC. Protein: CASSVSDGGPYNEQFF.

The chain's CDR3 is CASSAYGAEETQYF. The CDR3 DNA reads TGTGCCAGCAGCGCCTATGGGGCCGAAGAGACCCAGTACTTC. This chain uses TRBV7-9 with TRBJ2-5; tentatively, D is TRBD1 (5 bases). The germline V gene encodes CDR1 SEHNR and CDR2 FQNEAQ (reference sequence). The germline V and J ends were trimmed by 5 bases and 3 bases, with 13 bases remaining between them. There are 14 residues in the CDR3.

The chain is built from TRBV5-1 and TRBJ2-2; D possibly corresponds to TRBD1 (5 bases). Trimming cost V 7 bases and J 1 base, with 11 bases left between them. Germline CDR1 is SGHRS and CDR2 is YFSETQ. CDR3 size: 14 residues. The CDR3 sequence is CASAVQGNTGELFF. The CDR3, as DNA: TGCGCCAGCGCCGTTCAGGGGAACACCGGGGAGCTGTTTTTT.

V is TRBV7-9 and J is TRBJ2-3, with TRBD2 matching over 7 bases. The CDR3 is 13 residues long. The germline CDR1 and CDR2 sequences are SEHNR and FQNEAQ (reference sequence). Losses at the gene ends were 5 bases for V and 2 bases for J; bases not matched to a gene: 1. In DNA form, the CDR3 reads TGTGCCAGCAGCCGGGACTACACAGATACGCAGTATTTT. As protein: CASSRDYTDTQYF.

This chain joins TRBV9 and TRBJ2-2; D perhaps matches TRBD2 (6 bases). Trimming removed 3 bases from V and 3 bases from J, with 12 bases in between. CDR1 SGDLS and CDR2 YYNGEE come from the germline V gene. The CDR3 contains 15 residues. The CDR3, as DNA: TGTGCCAGCAGCGATTACAGCGGGTACACCGGGGAGCTGTTTTTT. As protein: CASSDYSGYTGELFF. Full variable domain (missing parts from reference TRBV9 and TRBJ2-2): DSGVTQTPKHLITATGQRVTLRCSPRSGDLSVYWYQQSLDQGLQFLIQYYNGEERAKGNILERFSAQQFPDLHSELNLSSLELGDSALYFCASSDYSGYTGELFFGEGSRLTVL.

The chain is built from TRBV11-2 and TRBJ1-2, with 8 positions matching TRBD1. CDR3 size: 17 residues. The germline CDR1 and CDR2 sequences are SGHAT and FQNNGV. V dropped 3 bases and J dropped 4; count of bases not matched to a gene: 13. CDR3 bases: TGTGCCAGCAGCTTGAACGGACAGGGCGGGTTTCTCTATGGCTACACCTTC. It is translated as CASSLNGQGGFLYGYTF.

DNA for the CDR3: TGTGCCAGCAGTTTACAGGGACTAGCGGGAGGGAACACAGATACGCAGTATTTT. This translates into CASSLQGLAGGNTDTQYF. The chain employs TRBV27 and TRBJ2-3; 16 bases match TRBD2. The V gene end was trimmed by 2 bases and the J gene end by 2 bases; junction bases not matched to a gene: 4. In germline, CDR1 is MNHEY, CDR2 SMNVEV (reference sequence). The CDR3 is 18 residues long.

The CDR3 loop is CASSPTGLNTEAFF. Here the CDR3 DNA reads TGTGCCAGCAGCCCTACGGGCCTTAACACTGAAGCTTTCTTT. This chain joins TRBV6-5 and TRBJ1-1; no clear D gene. Germline CDR1 reads MNHEY; CDR2 reads SVGAGI. CDR3 length equals 14 residues. The V end lost 6 bases, the J end lost 2 bases, and 13 bases lay between the germline ends.

The rearrangement uses TRBV6-5 and TRBJ2-7, with TRBD2 as a possible D gene (6 bases). The ends were cut back, 6 bases at V and 3 bases at J, with 12 bases in the middle. Germline V gene sequence: CDR1 MNHEY, CDR2 SVGAGI. CDR3 length: 13 amino acids. The CDR3 loop is CASRGGPYYEQYF. CDR3 nucleotide sequence: TGTGCCAGCAGGGGAGGACCGTACTACGAGCAGTACTTC.

The genes are TRBV6-6 and TRBJ2-5; 7 bases map to TRBD2. This CDR3 contains 13 residues. The germline CDR1 and CDR2 sequences are MNHNY and SVGAGI (reference sequence). V dropped 3 bases and J dropped 10; count of bases not matched to a gene: 8. The CDR3 nucleotides read TGTGCCAGCAGTTATGGGGAGGGGATCAACCAGTACTTC. This codes for CASSYGEGINQYF.

This chain connects TRBV12-5 to TRBJ1-2; 7 nucleotides line up with TRBD1. With 2 bases clipped from V and 4 bases from J, the junction kept 10 bases outside the gene matches. The CDR3 consists of 16 residues. Germline V gene data show CDR1 as LGHNT and CDR2 as FRNRAP. CDR3 DNA sequence: TGTGCTAGTGGTTTGCCCCTCACGAACAGGGGCTATGGCTACACCTTC. Protein sequence: CASGLPLTNRGYGYTF.

V usage is TRBV5-1 and J usage is TRBJ2-2, with D perhaps TRBD2 (6 bases). Trimming removed 7 bases at V and 5 bases at J, with 12 bases between. The CDR3 extends over 13 amino acids. Germline lookup yields CDR1 SGHRS and CDR2 YFSETQ. The CDR3 nucleotides are TGCGCCAGCGGACCTGGGGGGACCGGGGAGCTGTTTTTT. Its protein is CASGPGGTGELFF.

This clone was seen once. The chain joins TRBV12-1 to TRBJ2-7; whether TRBD2, the table's D call, matches the DNA was not checked. TRBV12-1 is deemed a pseudogene. The CDR3 length is 17 residues. CDR3 sequence: CASSFYGLAEPSYEQYF. For the CDR3, the DNA is TGTGCCAGCAGCTTTTATGGTCTAGCGGAGCCCTCCTACGAGCAGTACTTC.

The genes are TRBV4-1 and TRBJ1-3; D unresolved. CDR1 MGHRA and CDR2 YSYEKL come from the germline V gene. This CDR3 contains 15 residues. Trimming removed 1 base at V and 0 bases at J, with 7 bases between. The CDR3 DNA reads TGCGCCAGCAGCCAAGGACATGGCTCTGGAAACACCATATATTTT. Translating gives CASSQGHGSGNTIYF.